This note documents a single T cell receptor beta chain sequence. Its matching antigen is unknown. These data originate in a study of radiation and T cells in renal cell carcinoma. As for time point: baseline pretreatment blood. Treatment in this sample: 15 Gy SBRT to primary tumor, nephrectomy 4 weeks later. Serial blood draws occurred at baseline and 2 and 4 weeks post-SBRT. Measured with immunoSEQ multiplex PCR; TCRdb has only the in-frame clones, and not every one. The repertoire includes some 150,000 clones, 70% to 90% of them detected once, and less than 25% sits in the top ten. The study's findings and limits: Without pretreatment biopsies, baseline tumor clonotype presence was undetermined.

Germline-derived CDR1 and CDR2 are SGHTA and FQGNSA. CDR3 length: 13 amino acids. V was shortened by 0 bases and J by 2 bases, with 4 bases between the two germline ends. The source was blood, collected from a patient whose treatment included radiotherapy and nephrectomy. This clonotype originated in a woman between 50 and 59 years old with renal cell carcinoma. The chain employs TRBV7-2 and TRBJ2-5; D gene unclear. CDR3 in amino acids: CASSLARQETQYF. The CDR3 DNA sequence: TGTGCCAGCAGCTTAGCCCGGCAAGAGACCCAGTACTTC.